Listed here are 25 T cell receptor beta chains from one sample, sequenced in a study of tissue T cells after allogeneic stem cell transplantation. Stated time point: mouse harvest day 14 after allogeneic transplant. Mouse grafts combined 10^7 T-cell-depleted bone marrow cells with 10^6 splenic CD5+ T cells. Sequencing was performed with immunoSEQ multiplex PCR; in TCRdb, only in-frame clones are kept and a portion is missing. Altogether roughly 1,700 clones are present, less than 50% being singletons, with the ten largest covering around a sixth. The sequencing input was gut tissue. The source of these receptors is a female BALB/c mouse given C57BL/6 T cells with graft-versus-host disease after an allogeneic hematopoietic cell transplant.

A word on this clone: Genes and germline are mouse. The CDR3 goes on 1 residue after the read ends, and that part is filled in from the germline J gene. V usage is TRBV17 and J usage is TRBJ1-6; D is unresolved. TRBJ1-6 is an ORF, and what it does is uncertain. Trimming cost V 3 bases and J 4 bases, with 4 bases left between them. Germline CDR1 and CDR2: MNHDT and YYDKIL. The CDR3 is 13 residues long. CDR3 loop: CASSSPYNSPLYF. The sequenced CDR3 bases are TGTGCTAGCAGTAGTCCGTATAATTCGCCCCTCTAC.

On this clone: Genes and germline are mouse. The sequenced fragment ends 1 residue before the CDR3 boundary, so the rest is inferred from the germline J gene. This chain joins TRBV26 and TRBJ1-1; 9 bases agree with TRBD1. V shed 2 bases and J 5 bases; nucleotides not matched to a gene: 0. This CDR3 has 13 amino acids. CDR1 KGHPV and CDR2 FQNQEV come from the germline V gene (reference sequence). CDR3 DNA (partial): TGTGCCAGCAGTCTGGGACAGGGGACAGAAGTCTTC. Amino acids: CASSLGQGTEVF. The full CDR3 protein reads CASSLGQGTEVFF.

This clone occurred a few times. Genes and germline are mouse. The read stops 1 residue short of the end of the CDR3; the missing end is completed from the germline J gene. V and J are TRBV26 and TRBJ2-7; 8 nucleotides agree with TRBD1. Germline V gene sequence: CDR1 KGHPV, CDR2 FQNQEV (reference sequence). V was clipped by 4 bases and J by 5 bases; unmatched bases: 1. CDR3 size: 12 residues. The CDR3 loop is CASSPQGDEQYF. CDR3 bases read: TGTGCCAGCAGTCCACAGGGGGATGAACAGTAC.

Comments on this clone: The gene names here belong to mouse. The CDR3 is cut off 1 residue early in the read; its end comes from the germline J gene. The chain carries TRBV26 and TRBJ1-4; D gene unclear. Germline loops: CDR1 KGHPV, CDR2 FQNQEV (reference sequence). The CDR3 runs to 14 residues. Trimming removed 3 bases at V and 0 bases at J, with 5 bases between. CDR3: CASSLEISNERLFF. The part of the CDR3 DNA that was read is TGTGCCAGCAGTCTAGAGATTTCCAACGAAAGATTATTT.

As regards this clone: Genes here carry mouse names. The CDR3 goes on 1 residue after the read ends, and that part is filled in from the germline J gene. The chain recombines TRBV15 with TRBJ1-4, with D perhaps TRBD1 (6 bases). The CDR3 extends over 13 amino acids. Germline values: CDR1 SGHND, CDR2 FRSKSL. V lost 4 bases and J lost 5, with 8 bases in between. CDR3 bases read: TGTGCCAGCAGTTCAACAGGGAACGAAAGATTATTT. Residues: CASSSTGNERLF. The whole CDR3 sequence is CASSSTGNERLFF.

With regard to this clone: Each gene name is a mouse one. The read halts 1 residue ahead of the CDR3 end, with the missing end drawn from the germline J gene. The chain has TRBV12-2 and TRBJ1-6, with D maybe TRBD1 (5 bases). TRBJ1-6 is an ORF, and what it does is uncertain. Germline V gene data show CDR1 as SGHLS and CDR2 as HYDKME. The V end was cut by 0 bases, the J end by 10 bases, with 9 bases between. The CDR3 consists of 13 residues. The CDR3 here is CASSLDRGSPLYF. CDR3 DNA (partial): TGTGCCAGCTCTCTCGACAGAGGGTCGCCCCTCTAC.

This clone is termed large (0.1 to 1%). Genes and germline are mouse. The CDR3 end lies 1 residue beyond the end of the read and is filled in from the germline J gene. This chain links TRBV12-1 with TRBJ1-3; no reliable D call. V lost 2 bases and J lost 0, with 4 bases in between. Germline CDR1 SGHSN, CDR2 HYEKVE. This CDR3 comprises 13 residues. CDR3 loop: CASSQTSGNTLYF. Incomplete CDR3 DNA: TGTGCCAGCTCTCAGACTTCTGGAAATACGCTCTAT. Supplemented by reference TRBV12-1 and TRBJ1-3, the full variable domain reads DSGVVQSPRHIIKEKGGRSVLTCIPISGHSNVVWYQQTLGKELKFLIQHYEKVERDKGFLPSRFSVQQFDDYHSEMNMSALELEDSAMYFCASSQTSGNTLYFGEGSRLIVV.

A remark on this clone: Here the gene names and germline are mouse. The CDR3 sequence is CAWGQGTLYF. The DNA read from the CDR3 is TGTGCCTGGGGACAGGGAACGCTGTAT. The gene calls are TRBV31 and TRBJ2-3, with 8 bases fitting TRBD1. The CDR3 is cut off 1 residue early in the read; its end comes from the germline J gene. The J segment lost 8 bases and the V segment lost 5 bases, leaving 0 bases of the junction unmatched. Per the germline V gene, CDR1 is GKSSPN and CDR2 is SITVG. CDR3 size: 10 residues.

This clone was counted only a few times. The listed genes are named as in mouse. With the read ending 1 residue before the CDR3 end, the germline J gene is used to fill in that end. The chain carries TRBV12-2 and TRBJ1-1; D is possibly TRBD1 (5 bases). This CDR3 region has 13 residues. Germline V gene lookup returns CDR1 SGHLS and CDR2 HYDKME. The V end was cut by 4 bases, the J end by 3 bases, with 11 bases between. The DNA read from the CDR3 is TGTGCCAGCTCCGTCAGGGTAGACACAGAAGTCTTC. This encodes CASSVRVDTEVF. The full CDR3 is CASSVRVDTEVFF.

About this clone itself: Mouse gene names and germline throughout. The read ends 1 residue before the CDR3 terminus; that terminus is restored from the germline J gene. The rearrangement links TRBV20 to TRBJ1-3, with a tentative D call TRBD1 (5 bases). V gave up 0 bases and J gave up 0 bases, with 9 bases separating them. The CDR3 runs 15 residues. Germline values: CDR1 GFQATS, CDR2 STVNSAI. The CDR3 protein is CGARDWGGSGNTLYF. The DNA read from the CDR3 is TGTGGTGCTAGGGATTGGGGGGGTTCTGGAAATACGCTCTAT.

Concerning this clone: Genes and germline come from the mouse. The read ends 1 residue shy of where the CDR3 ends; the end is completed using the germline J gene. V usage is TRBV12-2 and J usage is TRBJ2-1, with D uncertain. V lost 4 bases, J lost 0 bases, and 9 bases lay in between. The CDR3 runs 14 residues. Per the germline V gene, CDR1 is SGHLS and CDR2 is HYDKME. The covered CDR3 bases are TGTGCCAGCTCCCTCGAGGCTAACTATGCTGAGCAGTTC. This sequence encodes CASSLEANYAEQF. The full CDR3 protein is CASSLEANYAEQFF.

A remark on this clone: Gene names are the mouse ones. The CDR3 end is not reached by the read, which stops 1 residue before it; the germline J gene fills it in. V and J are TRBV16 and TRBJ2-5; D unclear. Germline V gives CDR1 SGHSA, CDR2 FRNQAP. The CDR3 consists of 13 residues. Trimming cost V 5 bases and J 5 bases, with 11 bases left between them. The CDR3 DNA, read in part, is TGTGCAAGCAGCCCCACTCTTTCAGACACCCAGTAC. Encoded protein: CASSPTLSDTQY. The full CDR3 protein reads CASSPTLSDTQYF. Using reference TRBV16 and TRBJ2-5 for the parts outside the CDR3, the full variable domain is NAGVIQTPRHKVTGKGQEATLWCEPISGHSAVFWYRQTIVQGLEFLTYFRNQAPIDDSGMPKERFSAQMPNQSHSTLKIQSTQPQDSAVYLCASSPTLSDTQYFGPGTRLLVL.

In this sample, this clone turned up a few times. The gene names here belong to mouse. The read ends 1 residue early relative to the CDR3; the germline J gene fills the gap. The chain is built from TRBV26 and TRBJ1-2; 7 nucleotides match TRBD1. Germline V gives CDR1 KGHPV, CDR2 FQNQEV (reference sequence). The junction had 2 bases not matched to a gene; V was cut back by 4 bases and J by 0 bases. The CDR3 is made up of 14 amino acids. The CDR3 protein is CASSQTGSNSDYTF. CDR3 DNA, as far as it was read: TGTGCCAGCAGTCAGACAGGGTCAAACTCCGACTACACC.

Concerning this clone: The gene names here belong to mouse. With the read ending 1 residue before the CDR3 end, the germline J gene is used to fill in that end. V and J are TRBV12-2 and TRBJ2-5, with TRBD2 matching over 12 bases. Trimming at V came to 3 bases and at J to 6 bases, leaving 3 bases not matched to a gene. The CDR3 has 14 amino acids. Germline V gene sequence: CDR1 SGHLS, CDR2 HYDKME. CDR3 DNA, as far as it was read: TGTGCCAGCTCTTCGGGACTGGGGGGTGACACCCAGTAC. Its protein product is CASSSGLGGDTQY. From start to end, the CDR3 is CASSSGLGGDTQYF.

Notes on this clone: Gene names and germline match the mouse. Coverage ceases 1 residue before the CDR3 finishes, and the germline J gene fills in the end. The V gene is TRBV13-2, the J gene TRBJ2-3, with D perhaps given as TRBD1 or TRBD2 (6 bases each). The germline V gene has CDR1 NNHNN and CDR2 SYGAGS (reference sequence). With 0 bases removed from V and 0 bases from J, the gap between germline ends came to 8 bases. This CDR3 has 15 amino acids. The DNA read from the CDR3 is TGTGCCAGCGGTGATGTGGGGGCTAGTGCAGAAACGCTGTAT. This sequence encodes CASGDVGASAETLY. The entire CDR3 protein is CASGDVGASAETLYF.

This clone is categorized as hyperexpanded. The gene names here belong to mouse. The read finishes 1 residue shy of the CDR3 end, and the germline J gene is used to complete it. The chain recombines TRBV24 with TRBJ1-4; 12 nucleotides match TRBD1. The germline V gene has CDR1 KGHTA and CDR2 FRNEEI. J gave up 2 bases and V 2 bases, and 9 bases lay outside the gene matches. The CDR3 is 19 amino acids. CDR3 sequence reads: CASSLRRDRGPPSNERLFF. Partial CDR3 DNA: TGTGCCAGCAGTCTGAGGAGGGACAGGGGGCCCCCCTCCAACGAAAGATTATTT.

This clone is a singleton in its sample. Gene and germline names: mouse. The read ends 1 residue early relative to the CDR3; the germline J gene fills the gap. This rearrangement joins TRBV26 to TRBJ1-6; TRBD1 might be the D (6 bases). TRBJ1-6 is annotated as an ORF whose role is uncertain. Trimming shortened V by 4 bases and J by 3 bases, and 7 bases separated the two germline ends. Germline CDR1 KGHPV, CDR2 FQNQEV (reference sequence). The CDR3 runs 14 residues. Partial CDR3 DNA: TGTGCCAGCAGTCAGGGGGTCTATAATTCGCCCCTCTAC. It translates to CASSQGVYNSPLY. The whole CDR3 protein reads CASSQGVYNSPLYF.

Worth noting for this clone: Gene and germline names: mouse. The read terminates 1 residue ahead of where the CDR3 ends, so the germline J gene completes it. The rearrangement joins TRBV20 to TRBJ1-1; a weak D match, TRBD1 (5 bases). Per the germline V gene, CDR1 is GFQATS and CDR2 is STVNSAI. The CDR3 contains 11 residues. V was cut by 4 bases and J by 4 bases, with 7 bases left in between. The CDR3 sequence is CGAIDSTEVFF. The sequenced CDR3 bases are TGTGGTGCTATCGACAGCACAGAAGTCTTC.

For this clone: The gene names given are mouse names. Read data end 1 residue before the CDR3 end; the end is taken from the germline J gene. The chain links TRBV26 to TRBJ1-1; possibly TRBD1 for D (5 bases). The CDR3 has 12 residues. Germline CDR1 and CDR2: KGHPV and FQNQEV (reference sequence). Trimming stripped 2 bases from V and 5 bases from J, with 6 bases between. The DNA read from the CDR3 is TGTGCCAGCAGTCTGGGGGGGACAGAAGTCTTC. This gives the protein CASSLGGTEVF. The whole CDR3 sequence is CASSLGGTEVFF.

Of note for this clone: Gene names are the mouse ones. The read ends 1 residue shy of where the CDR3 ends; the end is completed using the germline J gene. The genes are TRBV14 and TRBJ2-3; 12 bases line up with TRBD2. With V trimmed by 4 bases and J by 1 base, 7 bases remained unmatched. Per the germline V gene, CDR1 is SGHDT and CDR2 is FRDEAV. The CDR3 length is 17 residues. Partial CDR3 DNA: TGTGCCAGCAGTCCGGACTGGGGGGGGCGCGGTGCAGAAACGCTGTAT. This encodes CASSPDWGGRGAETLY. The whole CDR3 region reads CASSPDWGGRGAETLYF. Combining the CDR3 with reference TRBV14 and TRBJ2-3 gives the whole variable domain EAGVTQSPRYAVLQEGQAVSFWCDPISGHDTLYWYQQPRDQGPQLLVYFRDEAVIDNSQLPSDRFSAVRPKGTNSTLKIQSAKQGDTATYLCASSPDWGGRGAETLYFGSGTRLTVL.

For this clone: Mouse germline and gene names are used. CDR3 DNA (partial): TGTGCCAGCAGCCAAGAGGGTGGTTATGAACAGTAC. It codes for CASSQEGGYEQY. The CDR3 in its entirety is CASSQEGGYEQYF. This chain connects TRBV2 to TRBJ2-7; D remains unclear. The read is 1 residue too short to cover the CDR3 end, so that end is filled in from the germline J gene. CDR1 and CDR2 (germline): LGHNA, YSYQKL. The germline V and J ends were trimmed by 0 bases and 4 bases, with 7 bases remaining between them. The CDR3 extends over 13 amino acids.

A remark on this clone: Mouse names are used for the genes. The read gets to within 1 residue of the CDR3 end, and the germline J gene fills in the rest. This chain joins TRBV3 and TRBJ1-2; TRBD1 is a possible D gene (5 bases). V shed 1 base and J shed 4 bases, with 10 bases lying between them. The CDR3 is 14 amino acids. In germline, CDR1 is SNHLY, CDR2 FYNGKV (reference sequence). CDR3 bases read: TGTGCCAGCAGCTTAGACAGGAGGGGCTCCGACTACACC. This translates into CASSLDRRGSDYT. Given in full, the CDR3 is CASSLDRRGSDYTF.

This clone showed up just a few times. Gene names are the mouse ones. The sequenced fragment ends 1 residue before the CDR3 boundary, so the rest is inferred from the germline J gene. J is TRBJ1-5 and V is TRBV26; D is unclear. The germline V and J ends were trimmed by 4 bases and 0 bases, with 10 bases remaining between them. This CDR3 comprises 15 residues. CDR1 and CDR2 from the germline V gene are KGHPV and FQNQEV (reference sequence). The CDR3 DNA, read in part, is TGTGCCAGCAGTCCACTGACATATAACAACCAGGCTCCGCTT. Its protein product is CASSPLTYNNQAPL. The CDR3 reads in full as CASSPLTYNNQAPLF.

About this clone: The germline and genes are mouse ones. Coverage ceases 1 residue before the CDR3 finishes, and the germline J gene fills in the end. The chain is built from TRBV19 and TRBJ1-1; weak D call: TRBD1 (5 bases). Germline loops: CDR1 FNHDT, CDR2 SITEND (reference sequence). The V and J ends lost 4 bases and 0 bases respectively, with 13 bases between them. The CDR3 loop spans 15 amino acids. CDR3 sequence reads: CASSPGTGANTEVFF. The covered CDR3 bases are TGTGCCAGCAGTCCCGGGACGGGTGCAAACACAGAAGTCTTC.

As concerns this clone: Genes here carry mouse names. The DNA read from the CDR3 is TGTGCCAGCAGTCGCCAGTACACAGAAGTCTTC. Protein product: CASSRQYTEVF. The full CDR3 is CASSRQYTEVFF. This chain uses TRBV26 with TRBJ1-1; no definite D call. The read finishes 1 residue shy of the CDR3 end, and the germline J gene is used to complete it. Deletions cut 4 bases from V and 3 bases from J, with 6 bases between. Germline V gene sequence: CDR1 KGHPV, CDR2 FQNQEV (reference sequence). This CDR3 is built from 12 residues.